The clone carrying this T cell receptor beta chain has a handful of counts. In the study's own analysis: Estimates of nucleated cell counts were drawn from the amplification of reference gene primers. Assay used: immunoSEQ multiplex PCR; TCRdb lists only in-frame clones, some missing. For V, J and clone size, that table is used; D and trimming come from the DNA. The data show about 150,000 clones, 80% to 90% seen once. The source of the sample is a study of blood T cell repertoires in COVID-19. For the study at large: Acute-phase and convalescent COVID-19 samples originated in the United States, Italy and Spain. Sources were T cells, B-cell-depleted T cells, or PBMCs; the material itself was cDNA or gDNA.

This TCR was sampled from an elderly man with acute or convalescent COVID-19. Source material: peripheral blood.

The CDR3 spells CASSDSTEPGELFF. The CDR3 DNA sequence: TGTGCCAGCAGTGACTCGACAGAACCCGGGGAGCTGTTTTTT. The chain has TRBV6-4 and TRBJ2-2; tentative D call: TRBD1 (5 bases). This CDR3 comprises 14 residues. Trimming pared 0 bases from V and 6 bases from J, leaving 8 bases between. Per germline, CDR1 MRHNA and CDR2 SNTAGT.